The 32 T cell receptor beta chains given below trace back to one sample, sequenced in a study of response to subunit inactivated influenza vaccine. TCRdb passed the RT-PCR reads through MiXCR, listing each CDR3 protein once. The sample lists hundreds of thousands of distinct CDR3 sequences; less than 30% were seen once. Material: CD4+ T cells sorted from PBMCs, obtained 5 days after vaccination. These receptors came from a man aged 45-65 years who received an inactivated influenza vaccine.

This clonotype has a handful of counts. This chain joins TRBV12-3 or TRBV12-4 and TRBJ2-6; 7 nucleotides line up with TRBD1. This CDR3 has 15 amino acids. J lost 4 bases, V lost 6 bases, and 6 bases had no gene match. CDR3 protein: CASSQTGDGANVLTF. DNA of the CDR3: TGTGCCAGCAGCCAAACAGGGGACGGGGCCAACGTCCTGACTTTC.

The chain carries TRBV7-2 and TRBJ2-2; 8 positions match TRBD2. The CDR3 spans 14 residues. J gave up 6 bases and V 5 bases, and 5 bases lay outside the gene matches. Germline V CDR1 and CDR2: SGHTA, FQGNSA. CDR3 sequence (DNA): TGTGCCAGCAGCCTGGGACTAGTGGCCGGGGAGCTGTTTTTT. Translated, it gives CASSLGLVAGELFF.

CDR3 residues: CATSPGSNEKLFF. The DNA for the CDR3 is TGTGCCACCAGTCCAGGGTCTAATGAAAAACTGTTTTTT. The V and J genes are TRBV24-1 and TRBJ1-4; TRBD1 might be the D (5 bases). The germline CDR1 and CDR2 sequences are KGHDR and SFDVKD. This CDR3 comprises 13 residues. V was trimmed by 6 bases and J by 3 bases, leaving 7 bases between them.

This clonotype was observed a handful of times. V gene TRBV4-2 combines with J gene TRBJ2-3, with 13 nucleotides matching TRBD2. This CDR3 has 17 residues. V was clipped by 3 bases and J by 4 bases; unmatched bases: 7. Germline CDR1 reads LGHNA; CDR2 reads YNFKEQ. The CDR3 region has the DNA TGTGCCAGCAGCCACGGCGGACTAGCGGGAGTCTCAGATACGCAGTATTTT. Translating it yields CASSHGGLAGVSDTQYF.

The rearrangement joins TRBV4-2 to TRBJ2-2; D possibly corresponds to TRBD2 (6 bases). The germline gives CDR1 LGHNA, CDR2 YNFKEQ. The CDR3 runs 17 residues. The V end lost 1 base, the J end lost 0 bases, and 12 bases lay between the germline ends. CDR3 residues: CASSQGFGGPNTGELFF. The CDR3 bases are TGTGCCAGCAGCCAAGGATTCGGGGGACCGAACACCGGGGAGCTGTTTTTT.

About this clonotype: Germline and junction disagree at one end, which may indicate a read error. The chain carries TRBV11-2 and TRBJ2-7; 8 bases are shared with TRBD1. From germline, CDR1 is SGHAT and CDR2 FQNNGV. The CDR3 consists of 14 residues. The CDR3 sequence: CASSPRGQGDEQYF. In nucleotides, the CDR3 is TGCGCCAGCAGCCCACGCGGACAGGGTGACGAGCAGTACTTC. Full variable domain (outside the CDR3, taken from reference TRBV11-2 and TRBJ2-7): EAGVAQSPRYKIIEKRQSVAFWCNPISGHATLYWYQQILGQGPKLLIQFQNNGVVDDSQLPKDRFSAERLKGVDSTLKIQPAKLEDSAVYLCASSPRGQGDEQYFGPGTRLTVT.

The V call is TRBV20-1, the J call TRBJ2-7, with 7 bases lining up with TRBD1. V dropped 5 bases and J dropped 3; count of bases not matched to a gene: 7. The germline V gene encodes CDR1 DFQATT and CDR2 SNEGSKA (reference sequence). This CDR3 has 13 residues. The CDR3 is CSADDRVNYEQYF. The CDR3 nucleotides are TGCAGTGCTGACGACAGGGTAAACTACGAGCAGTACTTC.

This clonotype was counted a few times. The rearrangement uses TRBV5-1 and TRBJ2-5; the D is unclear. This CDR3 comprises 14 residues. Germline V CDR1 and CDR2: SGHRS, YFSETQ. V lost 2 bases and J lost 3, with 11 bases in between. The DNA for the CDR3 is TGCGCCAGCAGCTTTACAGCGAAAAAAGAGACCCAGTACTTC. Protein sequence: CASSFTAKKETQYF.

CDR3 region: CASSEGLNTEAFF. As DNA, the CDR3 is TGCGCCAGCAGTGAAGGCCTGAACACTGAAGCTTTCTTT. The chain has TRBV10-1 and TRBJ1-1; D is unclear. The CDR3 is 13 amino acids. Germline CDR1 reads WNHNN; CDR2 reads SYGVQD (reference sequence). V was pared by 3 bases and J by 0 bases, with 5 bases between.

This clonotype turned up a few times. The rearrangement joins TRBV12-3 or TRBV12-4 to TRBJ2-2; 9 nucleotides line up with TRBD1. The J segment lost 3 bases and the V segment lost 6 bases, leaving 11 bases of the junction unmatched. The CDR3 sequence is 17 residues long. The CDR3 DNA reads TGTGCCAGCAGACGGGGACAGGGTATTAGGGACACCGGGGAGCTGTTTTTT. Protein: CASRRGQGIRDTGELFF.

This clonotype was observed a few times. The J gene is TRBJ1-1, the V gene TRBV18; D is unresolved. V lost 4 bases to trimming and J lost 1 base, with 7 bases between them. The length of the CDR3 is 13 residues. Germline lookup yields CDR1 KGHSH and CDR2 LQKENI. CDR3 bases: TGTGCCAGCTCACAAGGGAAGAACACTGAAGCTTTCTTT. Amino acids: CASSQGKNTEAFF.

The genes are TRBV11-2 and TRBJ2-7; no firm D call. The CDR3 loop spans 11 amino acids. The germline V and J ends were trimmed by 4 bases and 6 bases, with 7 bases remaining between them. Germline-derived CDR1 and CDR2 are SGHAT and FQNNGV. The CDR3, as DNA: TGTGCCAGCAGCTCCCTCGTCGAGCAGTACTTC. It translates to CASSSLVEQYF.

This chain links TRBV5-6 with TRBJ2-1; 7 bases align to TRBD1. V gave up 4 bases and J gave up 15 bases; unmatched junction bases: 10. Germline V gene sequence: CDR1 SGHDT, CDR2 YYEEEE. CDR3 length equals 12 residues. The CDR3 sequence is CASSRARGPPFF. The DNA of the CDR3 is TGTGCCAGCAGCCGGGCGAGGGGGCCGCCGTTCTTC. Together with reference TRBV5-6 and TRBJ2-1, the CDR3 gives the full variable domain: DAGVTQSPTHLIKTRGQQVTLRCSPKSGHDTVSWYQQALGQGPQFIFQYYEEEERQRGNFPDRFSGHQFPNYSSELNVNALLLGDSALYLCASSRARGPPFFGPGTRLTVL.

The J gene is TRBJ2-7, the V gene TRBV23-1; 7 nucleotides line up with TRBD1. TRBV23-1 is an ORF, with its function uncertain. The CDR3 is made up of 14 amino acids. The V and J ends lost 6 bases and 5 bases, in that order; junction bases with no gene match: 10. CDR3 sequence reads: CASRGQVEKNEQYF. The CDR3 DNA sequence: TGCGCCAGCAGAGGACAGGTGGAGAAAAACGAGCAGTACTTC.

The chain has TRBV5-5 and TRBJ1-1, with unresolved D. Trimming pared 1 base from V and 0 bases from J, leaving 13 bases between. This CDR3 has 16 amino acids. The V gene's germline CDR1 is SGHKS and CDR2 YYEKEE (reference sequence). In DNA, the CDR3 is TGTGCCAGCAGCTTGTTAATGGGAGTCGTGAACACTGAAGCTTTCTTT. This sequence encodes CASSLLMGVVNTEAFF.

The sample holds a few counts of this clonotype. The gene calls are TRBV12-3 or TRBV12-4 and TRBJ2-7; the D is unclear. Trimming cost V 4 bases and J 3 bases, with 13 bases left between them. The CDR3 consists of 14 residues. CDR3 sequence (DNA): TGTGCCAGCAGTTCTAGAAGCCGACACTACGAGCAGTACTTC. Translated: CASSSRSRHYEQYF.

This sequence joins TRBV5-5 and TRBJ2-1, with a possible D match to TRBD1 (6 bases). The CDR3 is made up of 13 amino acids. V was trimmed by 2 bases and J by 5 bases, leaving 8 bases between them. Germline CDR1 SGHKS, CDR2 YYEKEE (reference sequence). Here the CDR3 reads CASSFPGDNEQFF. The DNA of the CDR3 is TGTGCCAGCAGCTTCCCAGGGGACAATGAGCAGTTCTTC.

The V and J genes are TRBV5-4 and TRBJ1-1; D remains unclear. The CDR3 is 15 amino acids. Germline CDR1 SGHNT, CDR2 YYREEE (reference sequence). Trimming took 3 bases from V and 1 from J, leaving 13 bases between them. CDR3 region: CASSSRPAGNTEAFF. Here the CDR3 DNA reads TGTGCCAGCAGCTCCCGACCGGCAGGGAACACTGAAGCTTTCTTT.

J is TRBJ1-1 and V is TRBV5-6, with 7 positions matching TRBD1. Trimming at V came to 4 bases and at J to 0 bases, leaving 12 bases not matched to a gene. The CDR3 is 17 amino acids. Germline-derived CDR1 and CDR2 are SGHDT and YYEEEE. DNA of the CDR3: TGTGCCAGCAGCGCCCAAGGGGGCCGGTCGATGAACACTGAAGCTTTCTTT. Amino acid sequence: CASSAQGGRSMNTEAFF.

The chain combines TRBV5-1 with TRBJ1-3, with unresolved D. This CDR3 spans 16 amino acids. Germline V gene data show CDR1 as SGHRS and CDR2 as YFSETQ. V lost 4 bases to trimming and J lost 0 bases, with 14 bases between them. CDR3 in amino acids: CASSATLGSSGNTIYF. CDR3 nucleotide sequence: TGCGCCAGCAGCGCAACCTTGGGGAGCTCTGGAAACACCATATATTTT.

The chain employs TRBV7-9 and TRBJ2-2; TRBD1 is a possible D gene (5 bases). The V gene lost 5 bases and the J gene lost 3 bases, with 16 bases spanning the gap. The germline V gene has CDR1 SEHNR and CDR2 FQNEAQ (reference sequence). CDR3 size: 16 residues. CDR3 nucleotide sequence: TGTGCCAGCAGCCCCCGGAAAGGGGCTGACACCGGGGAGCTGTTTTTT. Translation gives CASSPRKGADTGELFF.

This rearrangement joins TRBV2 to TRBJ2-7; 16 bases line up with TRBD2. V lost 6 bases and J lost 6; bases outside the gene matches: 5. CDR1 and CDR2 (germline): SNHLY, FYNNEI. The CDR3 consists of 15 residues. This CDR3 reads CASRGLAGGPGEQYF. The CDR3 nucleotides are TGTGCCAGCAGGGGACTAGCGGGAGGGCCGGGCGAGCAGTACTTC. Full variable domain (remainder filled in from reference TRBV2 and TRBJ2-7): EPEVTQTPSHQVTQMGQEVILRCVPISNHLYFYWYRQILGQKVEFLVSFYNNEISEKSEIFDDQFSVERPDGSNFTLKIRSTKLEDSAMYFCASRGLAGGPGEQYFGPGTRLTVT.

The V gene is TRBV6-5, the J gene TRBJ2-7; D unresolved. Germline V lookup: CDR1 MNHEY, CDR2 SVGAGI. The CDR3 covers 13 residues. Deletions cut 4 bases from V and 1 base from J, with 8 bases between. CDR3 coding DNA: TGTGCCAGCAGTTCTTACTGGTCCTACGAGCAGTACTTC. Its translation: CASSSYWSYEQYF.

This clonotype was observed a few times. The genes are TRBV7-2 and TRBJ2-3; D is ambiguous. Germline CDR1 reads SGHTA; CDR2 reads FQGNSA. V was trimmed by 1 base and J by 2 bases, leaving 7 bases between them. The CDR3 runs 14 residues. The CDR3 loop reads CASSLGLFTDTQYF. CDR3 bases: TGTGCCAGCAGCTTAGGGCTATTCACAGATACGCAGTATTTT.

The table lists this clonotype with a few counts. This chain uses TRBV4-1 with TRBJ2-1; D remains ambiguous. V lost 1 base to trimming and J lost 9 bases, with 10 bases between them. The CDR3 contains 13 residues. Germline V gene sequence: CDR1 MGHRA, CDR2 YSYEKL. The CDR3 here is CASSQGGGFEQFF. In DNA form, the CDR3 reads TGCGCCAGCAGCCAAGGAGGTGGATTTGAGCAGTTCTTC.

The chain couples TRBV18 to TRBJ2-1, with 9 positions matching TRBD1. With V trimmed by 4 bases and J by 6 bases, 7 bases remained unmatched. Germline values: CDR1 KGHSH, CDR2 LQKENI. The length of the CDR3 is 15 residues. This CDR3 is CASSRAGTGTNEQFF. The CDR3 DNA reads TGTGCCAGCTCACGGGCCGGGACAGGGACCAATGAGCAGTTCTTC.

The chain is built from TRBV7-8 and TRBJ2-5, with 8 nucleotides matching TRBD1. In germline, CDR1 is SGHVS, CDR2 FQNEAQ. The V gene end was trimmed by 6 bases and the J gene end by 5 bases; junction bases not matched to a gene: 11. There are 15 residues in the CDR3. The CDR3: CASRHTGGSRETQYF. The CDR3 DNA is TGTGCCAGCAGGCATACAGGGGGGAGTAGGGAGACCCAGTACTTC.

A few counts support this clonotype. The V call is TRBV20-1, the J call TRBJ2-1; no firm D call. V lost 0 bases and J 0 bases, leaving 6 bases between the germline ends. CDR1 DFQATT and CDR2 SNEGSKA come from the germline V gene (reference sequence). CDR3 length: 14 residues. The CDR3 sequence: CSARETSSYNEQFF. The DNA of the CDR3 is TGCAGTGCTAGAGAAACCTCCTCCTACAATGAGCAGTTCTTC.

V gene TRBV6-2 or TRBV6-3 combines with J gene TRBJ2-7; D gene uncertain. This CDR3 contains 12 residues. The germline V gene has CDR1 MNHEY and CDR2 SVGEGT. The V and J ends lost 1 base and 2 bases respectively, with 3 bases between them. The CDR3: CASSYLAYEQYF. The CDR3 DNA follows: TGTGCCAGCAGTTACTTGGCCTACGAGCAGTACTTC.

This clonotype was recorded a few times. The rearrangement links TRBV20-1 to TRBJ2-7; TRBD2 is a possible D gene (5 bases). V dropped 0 bases and J dropped 6 bases, with 9 bases sitting between them. This CDR3 has 12 residues. Germline V gene data show CDR1 as DFQATT and CDR2 as SNEGSKA (reference sequence). The CDR3 nucleotides are TGCAGTGCTAGAGACCCTGAGGGCGAGCAGTACTTC. This encodes CSARDPEGEQYF.

The chain couples TRBV28 to TRBJ1-4; D not certain. The germline V gene has CDR1 MDHEN and CDR2 SYDVKM. V was shortened by 5 bases and J by 1 base, with 14 bases between the two germline ends. The CDR3 spans 16 residues. This CDR3 is CASSPGGSLTNEKLFF. Here the CDR3 DNA reads TGTGCCAGCAGTCCCGGTGGCAGTTTAACTAATGAAAAACTGTTTTTT.

This clonotype was picked up a small number of times. The V and J genes are TRBV12-3 or TRBV12-4 and TRBJ2-1; the match to TRBD1 covers 11 bases. V was pared by 5 bases and J by 4 bases, with 4 bases of the junction left unmatched. CDR3 length equals 15 residues. The CDR3 sequence: CASSMRDRGYNEQFF. The CDR3 coding sequence is TGTGCCAGCAGTATGAGGGACAGGGGGTACAATGAGCAGTTCTTC.